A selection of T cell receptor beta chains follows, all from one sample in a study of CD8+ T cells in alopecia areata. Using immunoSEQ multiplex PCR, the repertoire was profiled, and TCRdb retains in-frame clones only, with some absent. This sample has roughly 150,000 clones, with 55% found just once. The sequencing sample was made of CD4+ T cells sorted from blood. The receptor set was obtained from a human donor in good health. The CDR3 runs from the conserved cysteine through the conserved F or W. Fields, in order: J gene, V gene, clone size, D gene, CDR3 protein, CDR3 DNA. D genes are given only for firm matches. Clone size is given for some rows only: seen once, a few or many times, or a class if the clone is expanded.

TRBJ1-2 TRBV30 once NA CAWRLGRINYGYTF TGTGCCTGGAGGTTAGGGCGGATTAACTATGGCTACACCTTC
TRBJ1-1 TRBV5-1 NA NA CASSRGQKNTEAFF TGCGCCAGCAGCCGCGGACAGAAGAACACTGAAGCTTTCTTT
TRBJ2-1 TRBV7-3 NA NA CASSLKAGHNEQFF TGTGCCAGCAGCTTAAAAGCGGGTCACAATGAGCAGTTCTTC
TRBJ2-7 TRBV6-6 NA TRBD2 CASSLLADLYEQYF TGTGCCAGCAGTTTGCTAGCGGACCTCTACGAGCAGTACTTC
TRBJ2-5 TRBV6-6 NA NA CASSTRQGGTQYF TGTGCCAGCAGTACACGACAGGGAGGGACCCAGTACTTC
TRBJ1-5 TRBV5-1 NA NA CASSLMGNQPQHF TGCGCCAGCAGCTTGATGGGAAATCAGCCCCAGCATTTT
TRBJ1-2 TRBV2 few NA CASRGTPTGGYTF TGTGCCAGCAGGGGGACCCCCACGGGGGGCTACACCTTC
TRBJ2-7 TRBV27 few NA CASSLSQGGYEQYF TGTGCCAGCAGTTTATCCCAGGGGGGGTACGAGCAGTACTTC
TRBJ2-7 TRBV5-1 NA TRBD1 CASSLAQGAFYEQYF TGCGCCAGCAGCTTGGCCCAGGGGGCCTTCTACGAGCAGTACTTC
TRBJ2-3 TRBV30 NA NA CAWSSIFGTDTQYF TGTGCCTGGAGTTCAATTTTCGGCACAGATACGCAGTATTTT
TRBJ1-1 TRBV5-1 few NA CASSFSGTALRGHTEAFF TGCGCCAGCAGCTTCTCCGGGACGGCTCTCAGGGGCCACACTGAAGCTTTCTTT
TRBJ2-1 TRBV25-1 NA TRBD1 CASSGDRGDEQFF TGTGCCAGCAGTGGGGACAGGGGCGATGAGCAGTTCTTC
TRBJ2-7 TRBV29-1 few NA CSVESYEQYF TGCAGCGTTGAGTCCTACGAGCAGTACTTC
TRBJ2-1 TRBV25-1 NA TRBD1 CASSAKDRSNEQFF TGTGCCAGCAGTGCTAAGGACAGGTCCAATGAGCAGTTCTTC
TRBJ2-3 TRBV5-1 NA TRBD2 CASSLTSGRPPTDTQYF TGCGCCAGCAGCTTGACTAGCGGGAGACCTCCCACAGATACGCAGTATTTT
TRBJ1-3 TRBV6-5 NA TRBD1 CASRATGGNTIYF TGTGCCAGCAGGGCGACAGGGGGAAACACCATATATTTT